These T cell receptor beta chains were read from a single sample in a study of a mutant IDH1 vaccine in newly diagnosed glioma. Generated by immunoSEQ multiplex PCR, the TCRdb table keeps only in-frame clones and is missing some. Altogether 85,000 to 100,000 clones are present, around four fifths being singletons, with the ten largest covering 7% to 9%. The sequencing here drew on PBMCs, taken from a glioma patient treated with radiotherapy, temozolomide or both. Source of these receptors: a woman between 45 and 60 years old with glioma. Each CDR3 is given with its conserved first and last residue. A D gene is named only where the DNA matches it firmly. For some rows the clone size is stated as once, few or many, or as a class when expanded; others skip it.

DNA | CDR3 | size | V | D | J
TGTGCCAGCAAAACCAACGCAGGGGCGCGAGGGGAAGCTTTCTTT | CASKTNAGARGEAFF | - | TRBV28 | - | TRBJ1-1
TGCGCCAGCAGCCAAGTTTTCGACTCCTACAATGAGCAGTTCTTC | CASSQVFDSYNEQFF | - | TRBV4-1 | - | TRBJ2-1
TGTGCCACCCTGACTGGACAGGCCACAGATACGCAGTATTTT | CATLTGQATDTQYF | - | TRBV10-3 | TRBD1 | TRBJ2-3
TGCGCCAGCAGCTGGGGCGACAGGGAGGGCACCGGGGAGCTGTTTTTT | CASSWGDREGTGELFF | - | TRBV5-1 | - | TRBJ2-2
TGTGCCATCAGTGAGTCAGGTCAAGGCAGGGGGTCTCTCTTTGGGGCCAACGTCCTGACTTTC | CAISESGQGRGSLFGANVLTF | - | TRBV10-3 | TRBD1 | TRBJ2-6
TGTGCCAGCAGCTTGGTTGGGATGAGCTCCTATAATTCACCCCTCCACTTT | CASSLVGMSSYNSPLHF | - | TRBV5-5 | - | TRBJ1-6
TGCGCCAGCAGCTTGGACAGAAGTGGGGACTATGGCTACACCTTC | CASSLDRSGDYGYTF | - | TRBV5-1 | - | TRBJ1-2
TGTGCCAGCAGCTCGGACCCGACAGAACGGAACACTGAAGCTTTCTTT | CASSSDPTERNTEAFF | - | TRBV5-8 | - | TRBJ1-1
TGTGCCAGCAGCTTAGCAAAGGACAGTAACACTGAAGCTTTCTTT | CASSLAKDSNTEAFF | few | TRBV7-9 | - | TRBJ1-1
TGTGCCAGCAGTGCACCACCGCCGGCCAAAAACATTCAGTACTTC | CASSAPPPAKNIQYF | - | TRBV6-1 | - | TRBJ2-4